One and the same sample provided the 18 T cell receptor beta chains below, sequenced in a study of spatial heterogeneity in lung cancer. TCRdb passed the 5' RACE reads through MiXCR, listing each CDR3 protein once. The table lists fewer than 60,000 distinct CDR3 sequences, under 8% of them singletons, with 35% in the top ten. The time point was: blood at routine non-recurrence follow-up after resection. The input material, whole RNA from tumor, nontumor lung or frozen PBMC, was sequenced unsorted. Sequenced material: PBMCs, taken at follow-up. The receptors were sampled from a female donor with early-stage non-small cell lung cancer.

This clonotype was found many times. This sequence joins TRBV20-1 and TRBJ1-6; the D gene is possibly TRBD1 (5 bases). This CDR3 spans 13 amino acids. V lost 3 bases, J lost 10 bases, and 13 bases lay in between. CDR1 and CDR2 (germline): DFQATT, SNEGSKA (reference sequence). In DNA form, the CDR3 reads TGCAGTGCTAGGACGGGTAGGGACTCACCCCTCCACTTT. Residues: CSARTGRDSPLHF.

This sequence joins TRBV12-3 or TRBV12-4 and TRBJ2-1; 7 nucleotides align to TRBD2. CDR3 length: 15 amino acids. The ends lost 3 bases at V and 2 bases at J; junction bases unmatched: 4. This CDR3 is CASSLSGATYNEQFF. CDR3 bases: TGTGCCAGCAGTTTGAGCGGGGCCACCTACAATGAGCAGTTCTTC.

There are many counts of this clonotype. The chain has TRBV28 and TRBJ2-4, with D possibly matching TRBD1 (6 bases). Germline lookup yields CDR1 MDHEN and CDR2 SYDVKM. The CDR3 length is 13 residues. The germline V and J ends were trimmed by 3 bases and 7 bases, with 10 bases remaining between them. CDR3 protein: CASSFGQSNIQYF. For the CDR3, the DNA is TGTGCCAGCAGTTTCGGACAGTCCAACATTCAGTACTTC.

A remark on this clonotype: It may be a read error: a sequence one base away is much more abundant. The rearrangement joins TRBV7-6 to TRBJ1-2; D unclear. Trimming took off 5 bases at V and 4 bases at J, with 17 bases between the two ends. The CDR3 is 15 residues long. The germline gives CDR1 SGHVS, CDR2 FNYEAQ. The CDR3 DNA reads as TGTGCCAGCAGCCTCGACCCCCGGGGATCCTATGGCTACACCTTC. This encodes CASSLDPRGSYGYTF.

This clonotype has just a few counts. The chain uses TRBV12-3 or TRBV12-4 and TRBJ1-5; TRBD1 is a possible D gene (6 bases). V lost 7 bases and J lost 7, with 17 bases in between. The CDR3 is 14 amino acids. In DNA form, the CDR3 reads TGTGCCAGCAACCAAGAGGGGGGCGGGCAGCCCCAGCATTTT. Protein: CASNQEGGGQPQHF.

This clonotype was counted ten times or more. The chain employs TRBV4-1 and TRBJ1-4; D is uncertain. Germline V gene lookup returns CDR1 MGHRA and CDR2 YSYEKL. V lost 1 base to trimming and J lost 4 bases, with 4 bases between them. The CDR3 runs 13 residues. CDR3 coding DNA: TGCGCCAGCAGCCAAGGGGATAATGAAAAACTGTTTTTT. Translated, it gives CASSQGDNEKLFF.

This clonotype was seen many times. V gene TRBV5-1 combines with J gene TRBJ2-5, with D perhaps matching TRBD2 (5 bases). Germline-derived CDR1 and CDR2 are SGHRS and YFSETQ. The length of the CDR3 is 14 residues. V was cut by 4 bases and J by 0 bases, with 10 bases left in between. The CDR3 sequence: CASSRDGNQETQYF. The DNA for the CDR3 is TGCGCCAGCAGCAGAGACGGGAACCAAGAGACCCAGTACTTC.

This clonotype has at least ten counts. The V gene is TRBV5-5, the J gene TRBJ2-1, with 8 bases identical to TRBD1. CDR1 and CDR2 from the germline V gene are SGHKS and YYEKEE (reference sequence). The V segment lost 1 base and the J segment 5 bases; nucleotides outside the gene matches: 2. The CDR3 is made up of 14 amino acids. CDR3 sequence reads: CASSLPQGDNEQFF. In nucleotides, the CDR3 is TGTGCCAGCAGCTTGCCACAGGGGGACAATGAGCAGTTCTTC.

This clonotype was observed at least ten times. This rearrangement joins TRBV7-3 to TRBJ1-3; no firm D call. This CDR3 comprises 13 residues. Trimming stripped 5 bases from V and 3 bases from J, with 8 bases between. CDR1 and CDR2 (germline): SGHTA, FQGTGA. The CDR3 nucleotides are TGTGCCAGCAGCCCGAATGTTGGAAACACCATATATTTT. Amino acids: CASSPNVGNTIYF.

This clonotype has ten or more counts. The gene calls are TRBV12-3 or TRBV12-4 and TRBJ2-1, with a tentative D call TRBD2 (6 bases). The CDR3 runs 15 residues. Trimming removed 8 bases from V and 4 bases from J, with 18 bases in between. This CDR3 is CASGPGGARYNEQFF. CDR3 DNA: TGTGCCAGCGGTCCTGGCGGGGCGCGGTACAATGAGCAGTTCTTC.

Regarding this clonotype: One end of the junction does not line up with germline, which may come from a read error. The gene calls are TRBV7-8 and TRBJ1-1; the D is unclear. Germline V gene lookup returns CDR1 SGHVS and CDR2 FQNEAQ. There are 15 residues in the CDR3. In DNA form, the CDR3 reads TGTGCCAGCCGCTTAGACCAGACGTTAACCGTTGAAGCTTTCTTT. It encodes CASRLDQTLTVEAFF.

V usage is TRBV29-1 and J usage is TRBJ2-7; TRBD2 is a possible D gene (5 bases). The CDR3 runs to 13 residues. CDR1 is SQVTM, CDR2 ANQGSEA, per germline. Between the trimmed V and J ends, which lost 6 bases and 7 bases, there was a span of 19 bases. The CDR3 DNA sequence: TGCAGCGTATCCTTTCGAGGGCAGAGAGAGCAGTACTTC. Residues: CSVSFRGQREQYF.

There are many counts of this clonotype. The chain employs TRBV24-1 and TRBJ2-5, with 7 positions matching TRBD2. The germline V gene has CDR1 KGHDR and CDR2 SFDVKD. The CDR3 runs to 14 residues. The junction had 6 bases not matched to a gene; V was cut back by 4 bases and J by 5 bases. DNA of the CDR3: TGTGCCACCAGTGAGCCCGGGACTACTGAGACCCAGTACTTC. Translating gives CATSEPGTTETQYF.

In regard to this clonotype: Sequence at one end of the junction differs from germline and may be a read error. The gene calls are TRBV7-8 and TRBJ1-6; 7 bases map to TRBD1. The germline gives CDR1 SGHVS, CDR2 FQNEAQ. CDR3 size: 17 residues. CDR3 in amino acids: CASSLADRSSYNSSLHF. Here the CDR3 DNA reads TGTGCCAGCAGCTTAGCGGACAGGAGCTCCTATAATTCATCCCTCCACTTT.

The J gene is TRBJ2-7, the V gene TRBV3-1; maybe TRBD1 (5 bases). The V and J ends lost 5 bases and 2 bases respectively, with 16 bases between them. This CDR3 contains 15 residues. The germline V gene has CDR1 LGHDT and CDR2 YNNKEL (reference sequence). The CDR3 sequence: CASSSYQDTAYEQYF. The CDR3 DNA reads TGTGCCAGCAGCTCCTACCAGGACACCGCCTACGAGCAGTACTTC.

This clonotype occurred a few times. CDR3 sequence (DNA): TGCGCCAGCAGCTTGGAAATGGGTTTTGAGGAAAAACTGTTTTTT. Translated, it gives CASSLEMGFEEKLFF. The chain uses TRBV5-1 and TRBJ1-4; D gene uncertain. The CDR3 covers 15 residues. The ends were cut back, 0 bases at V and 8 bases at J, with 14 bases in the middle. CDR1 is SGHRS, CDR2 YFSETQ, per germline.

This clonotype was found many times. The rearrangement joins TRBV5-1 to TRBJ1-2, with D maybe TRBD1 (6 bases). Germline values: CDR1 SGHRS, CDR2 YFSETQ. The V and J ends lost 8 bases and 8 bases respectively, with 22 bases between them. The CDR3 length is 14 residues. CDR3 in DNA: TGCGCCAGTCAGGGGCAGGGACTCTCGGGCGGCTACACCTTC. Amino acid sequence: CASQGQGLSGGYTF.

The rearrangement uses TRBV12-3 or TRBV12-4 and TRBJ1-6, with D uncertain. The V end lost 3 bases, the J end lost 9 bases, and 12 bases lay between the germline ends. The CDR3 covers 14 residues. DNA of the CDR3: TGTGCCAGCAGTTTCAGACGGGGAAGTTCACCCCTCCACTTT. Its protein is CASSFRRGSSPLHF.